This TCR beta chain originates from a study of CD8+ T cells in alopecia areata. Study-level information: Those patients who were treated received oral tofacitinib, which was given at 5 to 10 mg twice daily for moderate-to-severe alopecia areata. Whole-study results and caveats: Whereas mice showed it more clearly, TCR sharing across patients was murkier, possibly because of HLA. Higher clonality and more expanded CD8+ clones appeared in lesional than normal scalp. Besides other cells, scalp samples also yield sequences of resident alphabeta T cells from normal skin.

Note on this clone: Its antigen is not known.

Per the germline V gene, CDR1 is DFQATT and CDR2 is SNEGSKA (reference sequence). The V gene lost 5 bases and the J gene lost 10 bases, with 12 bases spanning the gap. This CDR3 is 11 amino acids long. Once RNA had been extracted, it was reverse transcribed into cDNA to act as the sequencing template. Sequencing used immunoSEQ multiplex PCR; TCRdb keeps in-frame clones, though not all of them. The table shows around 140,000 clones, with 45% to 50% occurring only once. The TCR was taken from a human donor with alopecia areata. The chain joins TRBV20-1 to TRBJ2-1; D uncertain. Sample: CD8+ T cells sorted from blood, taken at week 0. CDR3 sequence: CSAPYSNEQFF. The CDR3 nucleotides read TGCAGTGCTCCCTATAGCAACGAGCAGTTCTTC.